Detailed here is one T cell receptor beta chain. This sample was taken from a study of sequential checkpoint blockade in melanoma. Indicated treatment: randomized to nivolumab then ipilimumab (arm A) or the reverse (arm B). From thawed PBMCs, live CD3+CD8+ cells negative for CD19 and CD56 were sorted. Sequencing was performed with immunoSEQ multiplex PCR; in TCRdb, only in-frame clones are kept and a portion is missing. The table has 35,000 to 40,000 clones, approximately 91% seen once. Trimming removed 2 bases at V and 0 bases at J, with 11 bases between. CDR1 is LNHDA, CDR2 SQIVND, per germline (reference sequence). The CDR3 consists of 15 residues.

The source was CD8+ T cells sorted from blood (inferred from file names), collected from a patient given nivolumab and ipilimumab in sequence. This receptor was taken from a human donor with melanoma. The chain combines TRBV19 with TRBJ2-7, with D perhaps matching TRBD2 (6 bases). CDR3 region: CASSISPGLSYEQYF. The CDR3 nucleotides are TGTGCCAGTAGTATATCGCCGGGACTCTCCTACGAGCAGTACTTC.